This T cell receptor (beta chain) emerged from a study of shared clonotypes between healthy human individuals. Study-wide findings and caveats: Naive subsets tended to show greater estimated richness than memory subsets. All-four-donor shared clonotypes had higher generation probabilities than non-shared clonotypes did.

Several immunoSEQ plates received, in even portions, the genomic DNA of each subset. Assay used: immunoSEQ multiplex PCR; TCRdb lists only in-frame clones, some missing. The sample shows over a million clones, 70% to 80% of them seen only once. Caucasian adults residing in Nashville, Tennessee made up all the donors. This clone was observed once. Its antigen is currently unknown. V was pared by 0 bases and J by 4 bases, with 0 bases of the junction left unmatched. The CDR3 has 16 residues. Germline CDR1 reads SGDLS; CDR2 reads YYNGEE. The TCR was taken from a man between 18 and 35 years old in good health. Some clones in this sample may be carry-over from other donors' samples. The sequenced sample was memory CD4+ T cells from PBMCs. Subset specified: CD45RA-negative fraction. The rearrangement uses TRBV9 and TRBJ2-3, with 15 bases that match TRBD2. The CDR3 bases are TGTGCCAGCAGCGTAGGGACTAGCGGGAGGGCAGATACGCAGTATTTT. This codes for CASSVGTSGRADTQYF. Looking up the rest from reference TRBV9 and TRBJ2-3 gives the full variable domain: DSGVTQTPKHLITATGQRVTLRCSPRSGDLSVYWYQQSLDQGLQFLIQYYNGEERAKGNILERFSAQQFPDLHSELNLSSLELGDSALYFCASSVGTSGRADTQYFGPGTRLTVL.